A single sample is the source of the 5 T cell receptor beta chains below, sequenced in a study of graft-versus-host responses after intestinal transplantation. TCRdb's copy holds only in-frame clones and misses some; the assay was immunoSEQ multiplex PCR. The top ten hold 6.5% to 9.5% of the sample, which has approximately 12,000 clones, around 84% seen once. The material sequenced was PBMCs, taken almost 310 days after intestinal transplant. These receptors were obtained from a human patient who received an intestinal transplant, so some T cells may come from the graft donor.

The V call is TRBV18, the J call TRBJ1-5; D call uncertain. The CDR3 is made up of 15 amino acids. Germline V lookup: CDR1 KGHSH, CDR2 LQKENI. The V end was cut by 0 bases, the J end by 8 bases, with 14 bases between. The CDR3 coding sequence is TGTGCCAGCTCACCACCCCCACCCTACCGCGAGCCCCAGCATTTT. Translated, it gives CASSPPPPYREPQHF. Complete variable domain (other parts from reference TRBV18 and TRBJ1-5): NAGVMQNPRHLVRRRGQEARLRCSPMKGHSHVYWYRQLPEEGLKFMVYLQKENIIDESGMPKERFSAEFPKEGPSILRIQQVVRGDSAAYFCASSPPPPYREPQHFGDGTRLSIL.

The DNA of the CDR3 is TGTGCCTGGAGTGTGGCAGGCTTGGGCGAGCAGTACTTC. The encoded protein is CAWSVAGLGEQYF. The chain is built from TRBV30 and TRBJ2-7; D gene ambiguous. The CDR3 is made up of 13 amino acids. The V end was cut by 0 bases, the J end by 6 bases, with 12 bases between. Germline values: CDR1 GTSNPN, CDR2 SVGIG (reference sequence).

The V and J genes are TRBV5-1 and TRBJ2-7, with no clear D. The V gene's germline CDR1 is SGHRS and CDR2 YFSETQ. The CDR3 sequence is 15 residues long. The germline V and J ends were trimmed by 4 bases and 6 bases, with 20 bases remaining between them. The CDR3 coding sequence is TGCGCCAGCAGCAGGAGAGGTACCCCGTCTTCCGAGCAGTACTTC. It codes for CASSRRGTPSSEQYF.

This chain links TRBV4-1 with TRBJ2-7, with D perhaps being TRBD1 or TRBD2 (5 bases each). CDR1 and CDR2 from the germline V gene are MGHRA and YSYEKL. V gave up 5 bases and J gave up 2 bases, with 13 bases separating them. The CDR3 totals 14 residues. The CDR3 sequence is CASSGDRRAYEQYF. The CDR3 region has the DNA TGCGCCAGCAGCGGGGACCGAAGGGCCTACGAGCAGTACTTC.

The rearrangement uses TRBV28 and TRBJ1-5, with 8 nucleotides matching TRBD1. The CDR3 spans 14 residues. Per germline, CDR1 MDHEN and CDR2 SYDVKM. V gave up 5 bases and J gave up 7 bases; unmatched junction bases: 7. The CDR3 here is CASSIGQGEQPQHF. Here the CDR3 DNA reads TGTGCCAGCAGTATAGGACAGGGAGAGCAGCCCCAGCATTTT. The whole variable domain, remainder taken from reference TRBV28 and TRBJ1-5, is DVKVTQSSRYLVKRTGEKVFLECVQDMDHENMFWYRQDPGLGLRLIYFSYDVKMKEKGDIPEGYSVSREKKERFSLILESASTNQTSMYLCASSIGQGEQPQHFGDGTRLSIL.